The present T cell receptor beta chain was sequenced within a study of cytomegalovirus exposure and HLA in healthy donors. Study-level findings and limits: The number of N-insertions in an Asian-associated ancestry cluster was reportedly below the roughly 670-donor mean in a later analysis. Earlier analysis yielded a pattern in which most TCR beta V segments were productive about 87% or about 30% of the time.

Donors consisted of healthy bone marrow donors. Comments on this clone: Its antigen is as yet unknown.

The PCR ran on 60 Vbeta and 13 Jbeta primers. The table came from immunoSEQ multiplex PCR; TCRdb's copy has only in-frame clones and leaves some out. The sample holds about 200,000 clones. J lost 3 bases, V lost 7 bases, and 2 bases had no gene match. The CDR3 is made up of 15 amino acids. Looked up from germline, CDR1 is SNHLY and CDR2 is FYNNEI. The receptor was derived from a girl aged 2 to 10 in good health and CMV-seropositive. The V call is TRBV2, the J call TRBJ2-2, with 13 positions matching TRBD2. Sequences were obtained from PBMCs. CDR3 protein: CASKTSGRDTGELFF. CDR3 DNA sequence: TGTGCCAGCAAAACTAGCGGGAGGGACACCGGGGAGCTGTTTTTT.